A selection of T cell receptor beta chains follows, all from one sample in a study of human T cells and chemical hapten exposure. TCRdb re-derived calls from the RACE reads in MiXCR, one entry per CDR3 protein. The sample holds fewer than 100,000 distinct CDR3 sequences, 8.5% to 9.5% seen once. The sequencing input was whole blood. These receptors all stem from a female donor in good health. Some clones in this sample may be carry-over from other donors' samples. Both conserved end residues are part of each CDR3. The D gene is left open where the match is weak. Some rows mark clone size as missing; the rest say once, few, many or name a class of expanded clone.

>NA|TRBJ2-5|TRBV27|NA
CVSSPFDTQETQYF
TGTGTCAGCAGTCCCTTCGACACCCAAGAGACCCAGTACTTC
>NA|TRBJ2-7|TRBV27|NA
CASGRGTSYEQYF
TGTGCCAGCGGACGGGGCACCTCCTACGAGCAGTACTTC
>NA|TRBJ2-6|TRBV11-3|NA
CASSLGTHSGANVLTF
TGTGCCAGCAGCTTAGGAACCCACTCTGGGGCCAACGTCCTGACTTTC
>TRBD2|TRBJ2-3|TRBV13|many
CASSFPLAGPSTDTQYF
TGTGCCAGCAGCTTCCCCTTAGCGGGGCCTAGCACAGATACGCAGTATTTT
>TRBD1|TRBJ1-6|TRBV13|many
CASSSSWTGVSPLHF
TGTGCCAGCAGCTCTAGCTGGACAGGGGTATCACCCCTCCACTTT
>NA|TRBJ1-6|TRBV6-5|NA
CASSMDRPSSYNSPLHF
TGTGCCAGCAGTATGGACCGACCGAGCTCCTATAATTCACCCCTCCACTTT
>NA|TRBJ2-7|TRBV6-5|few
CASSYSRVHEQYF
TGTGCCAGCAGTTACTCTCGGGTGCACGAGCAGTACTTC
>TRBD1|TRBJ1-6|TRBV27|few
CATKQGTLGGSPLHF
TGTGCCACAAAACAGGGGACTCTTGGTGGTTCACCCCTCCACTTT
>NA|TRBJ1-1|TRBV29-1|many
CSALQGREYEAFF
TGCAGCGCGCTACAGGGCCGAGAGTATGAAGCTTTCTTT
>TRBD1|TRBJ1-1|TRBV6-5|NA
CASSPNPGDSEGYTEAFF
TGTGCCAGCAGTCCAAACCCCGGGGACAGCGAAGGATACACTGAAGCTTTCTTT
>NA|TRBJ1-4|TRBV12-3/TRBV12-4|many
CASSLNLPTNEKLFF
TGTGCCAGCAGTTTGAATCTCCCAACTAATGAAAAACTGTTTTTT
>TRBD1|TRBJ1-2|TRBV19|NA
CASISADRGWNYGYTF
TGTGCCAGTATCTCCGCGGACAGGGGTTGGAACTATGGCTACACCTTC
>NA|TRBJ2-3|TRBV20-1|many
CSARVRDTQYF
TGCAGTGCTAGAGTACGAGATACGCAGTATTTT
>TRBD1|TRBJ2-3|TRBV14|few
CASSLRGRLFEDTQYF
TGTGCCAGCAGCTTAAGGGGGCGCCTATTTGAAGATACGCAGTATTTT
>NA|TRBJ1-1|TRBV20-1|NA
CSARDGGRTEAFF
TGCAGTGCTAGAGATGGGGGAAGGACTGAAGCTTTCTTT
>NA|TRBJ2-5|TRBV6-2/TRBV6-3|NA
CASSSPSGVRETQYF
TGTGCCAGCAGTTCCCCGTCAGGGGTACGAGAGACCCAGTACTTC
>NA|TRBJ2-5|TRBV28|many
CASSLRTLLTRQETQYF
TGTGCCAGCAGTTTAAGGACTCTTTTGACTCGTCAAGAGACCCAGTACTTC
>TRBD2|TRBJ2-3|TRBV10-3|NA
CAISAGGTTDTQYF
TGTGCCATCAGCGCGGGGGGGACCACAGATACGCAGTATTTT
>NA|TRBJ2-7|TRBV4-3|many
CASSEARDSYEQYF
TGCGCCAGCAGCGAAGCACGGGACTCCTACGAGCAGTACTTC
>NA|TRBJ2-1|TRBV12-3/TRBV12-4|many
CASSISRWGATEQFF
TGTGCCAGCAGTATATCCCGGTGGGGGGCGACTGAGCAGTTCTTC
>NA|TRBJ2-3|TRBV10-3|many
CAVGPGLGTDTQYF
TGTGCCGTCGGACCCGGGCTGGGCACAGATACGCAGTATTTT
>NA|TRBJ1-5|TRBV11-2|few
CASSPSSRGNQPQHF
TGTGCCAGCAGCCCCTCTTCCAGGGGTAATCAGCCCCAGCATTTT
>NA|TRBJ1-1|TRBV27|many
CASSLTPGIEAFF
TGTGCCAGCAGCCTAACCCCAGGGATTGAAGCTTTCTTT
>TRBD1|TRBJ2-1|TRBV28|few
CASSSFDRVQGEQFF
TGTGCCAGCAGTTCCTTCGACAGGGTGCAGGGTGAGCAGTTCTTC
>NA|TRBJ1-4|TRBV3-1|NA
CASSPSPGAGEKLFF
TGTGCCAGCAGCCCCTCCCCGGGGGCGGGTGAAAAACTGTTTTTT
>NA|TRBJ1-2|TRBV28|many
CASSVRAGGYTF
TGTGCCAGCAGTGTCCGGGCAGGCGGCTACACCTTC
>NA|TRBJ2-6|TRBV29-1|NA
CSVRAASGANVLTF
TGCAGCGTCCGGGCGGCATCTGGGGCCAACGTCCTGACTTTC
>TRBD2|TRBJ2-2|TRBV2|many
CASKRDSVSPRELFF
TGTGCCAGCAAGCGGGATTCAGTCTCACCCAGGGAGCTGTTTTTT
>TRBD2|TRBJ2-3|TRBV29-1|few
CSVTLAGGPTDTQYF
TGCAGCGTAACATTAGCGGGGGGTCCCACAGATACGCAGTATTTT
>NA|TRBJ2-7|TRBV25-1|few
CANSEPQPGSYEQYF
TGTGCCAACAGTGAACCTCAGCCGGGCTCCTACGAGCAGTACTTC
>NA|TRBJ1-3|TRBV12-3/TRBV12-4|NA
CASSPVLSGNTIYF
TGTGCCAGCAGTCCTGTCCTATCTGGAAACACCATATATTTT
>TRBD1|TRBJ2-7|TRBV4-3|few
CASSQDWDRYSYEQYF
TGCGCCAGCAGCCAAGACTGGGACAGGTACTCCTACGAGCAGTACTTC
>NA|TRBJ2-7|TRBV10-3|NA
CAISDARGEQYF
TGTGCCATCAGTGATGCGAGGGGCGAGCAGTACTTC